The present T cell receptor (beta chain) was sequenced within a study of T-cell reconstitution after alpha-beta-depleted transplantation in children. It was with unique molecular identifiers that the TCRbeta library was prepared. TCRdb reprocessed the PCR reads via MiXCR and lists one record per CDR3 protein. The table lists about 170,000 distinct CDR3 sequences, approximately 12% of them singletons. Study-level findings and limits: Several hundred expanded graft clones reportedly gave rise to the alpha-beta T cells present about two months after transplant. Some patients owed their high day-60 TCRbeta diversity to surviving recipient T cells and thymic progenitors.

The junction had 7 bases not matched to a gene; V was cut back by 3 bases and J by 0 bases. The CDR3 has 18 amino acids. Looked up from germline, CDR1 is SGHVS and CDR2 is FQNEAQ. This clonotype was counted at least ten times. Its antigen is still unknown. The origin of this receptor is a boy aged 2 to 10 with acute myeloid leukemia, due to receive a stem cell transplant. This specimen was PBMCs, taken before TCRalphabeta/CD19-depleted stem cell transplant. V and J are TRBV7-8 and TRBJ2-5; TRBD2 matches 13 bases. The CDR3 region has the DNA TGTGCCAGCAGCTTGGGGACTAGCGGGATATGGTACCAAGAGACCCAGTACTTC. Its protein product is CASSLGTSGIWYQETQYF.